This T cell receptor beta chain was identified in a study of neurological immune-mediated disorders. The cDNA was generated through 5'RACE incorporating 10-nucleotide random UMIs. A single record per CDR3 protein comes from TCRdb applying MiXCR to the 5' RACE reads. This table has some 60,000 distinct CDR3 sequences, more than 9.5% appearing once. The CDR3 sequence is 19 residues long. Germline values: CDR1 SGHVS, CDR2 FNYEAQ. Trimming cost V 5 bases and J 3 bases; bases outside gene matches: 16. Time point noted: longitudinal time-point 2. Blood bank volunteers in Maryland, USA, served as healthy controls. Many counts were recorded for this clonotype.

Input material: PBMCs. The clonotype was recovered from a man aged 25 to 40 in good health. The rearrangement uses TRBV7-6 and TRBJ2-6; 7 bases are a match to TRBD1. Here the CDR3 DNA reads TGTGCCAGCAGCCATAGGAATATGACAGGGCGAGGTGGGGCCAACGTCCTGACTTTC. Translation: CASSHRNMTGRGGANVLTF.